This T cell receptor (beta chain) came from a study of T-cell memory formation after mild COVID-19. Regarding the study as a whole: Some clones that responded turned up in pre-infection memory, which suggests that cross-reactive memory joined in.

This clonotype has just a few counts. Its antigen is unknown. Libraries for TCRalpha and TCRbeta carried sample barcodes and unique molecular identifiers via 5'RACE. From the 5' RACE reads, TCRdb called clonotypes with MiXCR, one entry per CDR3 protein. The data contain hundreds of thousands of distinct CDR3 sequences, about 22% of them singletons. Sequences were obtained from PBMCs or a T cell subset sorted from them (not recorded which). The clonotype comes from an adult woman who had mild COVID-19 (a few samples of this study predate the infection). Cell type and time point are not known.

The CDR3 DNA follows: TGCGCCAGCAGCCCCGGGGACAGGGAATACGAGCAGTACTTC. Translation gives CASSPGDREYEQYF. V usage is TRBV5-1 and J usage is TRBJ2-7; 9 positions agree with TRBD1. The germline CDR1 and CDR2 sequences are SGHRS and YFSETQ. V lost 4 bases and J lost 4; bases outside the gene matches: 6. CDR3 length: 14 amino acids.